The 26 T cell receptor beta chains presented below share a single source sample, sequenced in a study of CD8 T cells in Susac syndrome. The RNA, about 0.5 to 1 ug, was put through reverse transcription using random hexamers. TCRdb re-called the immunoSEQ multiplex PCR reads with MiXCR, one entry per CDR3 protein. The table lists 180,000 or so distinct CDR3 sequences, around 95% of them singletons, with 0.13% to 0.15% in the top ten. Sequenced material: CD4+ T cells from PBMCs. These receptors were taken from a human donor in good health.

The chain has TRBV5-1 and TRBJ2-7; D is tentatively TRBD1 or TRBD2 (5 bases each). This CDR3 is built from 14 residues. CDR1 and CDR2 (germline): SGHRS, YFSETQ. Trimming cost V 4 bases and J 3 bases, with 14 bases left between them. CDR3 amino acids: CASSPGDVYYEQYF. CDR3 DNA sequence: TGCGCCAGCAGCCCCGGGGACGTATACTACGAGCAGTACTTC.

The chain is built from TRBV28 and TRBJ1-2; D gene unclear. Trimming cost V 6 bases and J 4 bases, with 12 bases left between them. Germline V gene data show CDR1 as MDHEN and CDR2 as SYDVKM. This CDR3 contains 13 residues. The chain's CDR3 is CASSWTGGYGYTF. The CDR3 DNA follows: TGTGCCAGCAGCTGGACGGGTGGCTATGGCTACACCTTC.

CDR3 sequence (DNA): TGCAGTGCTAGCCTAGCGGGGGCCAAAAACATTCAGTACTTC. It specifies CSASLAGAKNIQYF. This chain connects TRBV20-1 to TRBJ2-4; 9 bases agree with TRBD2. Germline values: CDR1 DFQATT, CDR2 SNEGSKA (reference sequence). The length of the CDR3 is 14 residues. J gave up 1 base and V 3 bases, and 1 base lay outside the gene matches.

This chain links TRBV13 with TRBJ1-1; a weak D match, TRBD1 (6 bases). CDR1 PRHDT and CDR2 FYEKMQ come from the germline V gene (reference sequence). The CDR3 runs to 16 residues. V lost 5 bases and J 1 base, leaving 17 bases between the germline ends. The CDR3 DNA follows: TGTGCCAGCAGCGAACAGGGTAGAAGGGCGAACACTGAAGCTTTCTTT. Protein: CASSEQGRRANTEAFF.

V usage is TRBV30 and J usage is TRBJ2-7; 7 bases line up with TRBD2. Germline CDR1 and CDR2: GTSNPN and SVGIG (reference sequence). There are 14 residues in the CDR3. V shed 3 bases and J 9 bases; nucleotides not matched to a gene: 14. This CDR3 reads CAWRSGGHRGGQYF. The CDR3 DNA sequence: TGTGCCTGGAGGTCGGGAGGTCACCGCGGCGGGCAGTACTTC.

The V call is TRBV7-9, the J call TRBJ1-2; D gene ambiguous. Trimming removed 1 base from V and 1 base from J, with 4 bases in between. Germline CDR1 reads SEHNR; CDR2 reads FQNEAQ (reference sequence). The CDR3 spans 13 residues. The CDR3: CASSLGFNYGYTF. CDR3 nucleotide sequence: TGTGCCAGCAGCTTAGGGTTTAACTATGGCTACACCTTC.

V is TRBV29-1 and J is TRBJ2-1; 11 positions match TRBD1. This CDR3 is built from 15 residues. Losses at the gene ends were 6 bases for V and 7 bases for J; bases not matched to a gene: 11. Germline V CDR1 and CDR2: SQVTM, ANQGSEA. CDR3: CSVAAPGQGGNEQFF. CDR3 sequence (DNA): TGCAGCGTCGCCGCTCCGGGACAGGGGGGAAATGAGCAGTTCTTC.

V is TRBV4-2 and J is TRBJ1-6, with 7 bases lining up with TRBD1. The V gene's germline CDR1 is LGHNA and CDR2 YNFKEQ. This CDR3 region has 12 residues. V shed 6 bases, J shed 8 bases, and the junction held 1 base outside the gene matches. CDR3: CASSTGDSPLHF. CDR3 nucleotides: TGTGCCAGCAGTACAGGGGATTCACCCCTCCACTTT.

The rearrangement uses TRBV9 and TRBJ1-6; 12 nucleotides align to TRBD1. This CDR3 contains 17 residues. The V and J ends lost 0 bases and 16 bases, in that order; junction bases with no gene match: 14. Germline assignment: CDR1 SGDLS and CDR2 YYNGEE. The CDR3 DNA reads TGTGCCAGCAGCGTAGAACCGGGACAGGGGGCGTTACGGGGACTCCACTTT. Translation gives CASSVEPGQGALRGLHF.

The chain links TRBV6-5 to TRBJ1-5, with D unclear. The CDR3 is 13 residues long. Trimming shortened V by 2 bases and J by 2 bases, and 4 bases separated the two germline ends. Germline CDR1 is MNHEY and CDR2 is SVGAGI. CDR3 sequence: CASSYDGNQPQHF. The CDR3 region has the DNA TGTGCCAGCAGTTACGACGGCAATCAGCCCCAGCATTTT.

CDR3 loop: CSAPDRGDEQYF. In DNA, the CDR3 is TGCAGTGCTCCAGACAGGGGGGACGAGCAGTACTTC. The chain has TRBV20-1 and TRBJ2-7, with 9 bases aligning to TRBD1. Trimming at V came to 5 bases and at J to 5 bases, leaving 4 bases not matched to a gene. The CDR3 has 12 amino acids. Germline V gene data show CDR1 as DFQATT and CDR2 as SNEGSKA (reference sequence).

The chain employs TRBV7-9 and TRBJ2-3, with 11 bases that match TRBD2. J lost 6 bases, V lost 5 bases, and 7 bases had no gene match. The CDR3 runs to 15 residues. Germline loops: CDR1 SEHNR, CDR2 FQNEAQ (reference sequence). CDR3 bases: TGTGCCAGCAGCGCCAAGACTAGCGGGGCGGATACGCAGTATTTT. Protein product: CASSAKTSGADTQYF.

The rearrangement uses TRBV20-1 and TRBJ2-1; the match to TRBD2 covers 7 bases. Germline CDR1 and CDR2: DFQATT and SNEGSKA (reference sequence). J lost 8 bases, V lost 3 bases, and 10 bases had no gene match. The CDR3 length is 14 residues. The CDR3 loop reads CSASRWTSIDEQFF. In DNA form, the CDR3 reads TGCAGTGCTAGCCGGTGGACTAGTATCGATGAGCAGTTCTTC.

In its sample, this clonotype was seen once. The chain uses TRBV20-1 and TRBJ2-5; weak D call: TRBD2 (6 bases). Germline CDR1 DFQATT, CDR2 SNEGSKA (reference sequence). Trimming stripped 3 bases from V and 4 bases from J, with 12 bases between. The CDR3 contains 13 residues. The CDR3 DNA reads as TGCAGTGCTAGGCGGGACCCCGCAGAGACCCAGTACTTC. This gives the protein CSARRDPAETQYF.

The chain has TRBV3-1 and TRBJ2-1, with D perhaps matching TRBD2 (5 bases). Trimming shortened V by 1 base and J by 5 bases, and 9 bases separated the two germline ends. This CDR3 is built from 14 residues. Germline lookup yields CDR1 LGHDT and CDR2 YNNKEL (reference sequence). The CDR3: CASSQVGANNEQFF. The DNA for the CDR3 is TGTGCCAGCAGCCAAGTGGGAGCGAACAATGAGCAGTTCTTC.

This clonotype came up once. This chain links TRBV2 with TRBJ2-2; 9 bases line up with TRBD1. Germline V gene data show CDR1 as SNHLY and CDR2 as FYNNEI. The junction had 6 bases not matched to a gene; V was cut back by 6 bases and J by 7 bases. This CDR3 has 14 residues. CDR3 sequence: CASRRDRVVGELFF. The CDR3 nucleotides are TGTGCCAGCAGACGGGACAGGGTAGTCGGGGAGCTGTTTTTT.

V is TRBV20-1 and J is TRBJ2-3; D might be TRBD2 (6 bases). Germline V gene data show CDR1 as DFQATT and CDR2 as SNEGSKA (reference sequence). Trimming cost V 3 bases and J 4 bases, with 17 bases left between them. The CDR3 spans 15 residues. CDR3 amino acids: CSASGGAGRPDTQYF. For the CDR3, the DNA is TGCAGTGCTAGTGGAGGGGCCGGTCGTCCAGATACGCAGTATTTT.

This chain links TRBV6-6 with TRBJ1-1; D is perhaps TRBD1 (6 bases). V lost 10 bases, J lost 3 bases, and 21 bases lay in between. The CDR3 totals 15 residues. The germline CDR1 and CDR2 sequences are MNHNY and SVGAGI (reference sequence). The CDR3 bases are TGTGCCACCTCAACTGGGGGGGCGCGGGACACTGAAGCTTTCTTT. This sequence encodes CATSTGGARDTEAFF.

CDR3 residues: CASSPGTGQNQPQHF. For the CDR3, the DNA is TGTGCCAGCAGCCCAGGGACAGGCCAGAATCAGCCCCAGCATTTT. This rearrangement joins TRBV2 to TRBJ1-5, with TRBD1 identical over 8 bases. Trimming cost V 6 bases and J 4 bases; bases outside gene matches: 8. The CDR3 runs to 15 residues. Germline CDR1 SNHLY, CDR2 FYNNEI.

J is TRBJ2-3 and V is TRBV18; TRBD1 might be the D (6 bases). CDR3 size: 11 residues. Germline V CDR1 and CDR2: KGHSH, LQKENI. V gave up 8 bases and J gave up 4 bases, with 7 bases separating them. The CDR3 region is CASKGADTQYF. CDR3 in DNA: TGTGCCAGCAAGGGGGCAGATACGCAGTATTTT.

This clonotype was observed a single time. The rearrangement links TRBV20-1 to TRBJ2-7; D possibly corresponds to TRBD2 (7 bases). The V end lost 0 bases, the J end lost 6 bases, and 15 bases lay between the germline ends. The CDR3 is 14 residues long. The germline V gene encodes CDR1 DFQATT and CDR2 SNEGSKA (reference sequence). CDR3 DNA: TGCAGTGCTAGAGACCGGGGGGCCGGAGGCGAGCAGTACTTC. It codes for CSARDRGAGGEQYF.

The chain couples TRBV5-1 to TRBJ1-1; no clear D. The germline V and J ends were trimmed by 1 base and 3 bases, with 16 bases remaining between them. The CDR3 runs 16 residues. The V gene's germline CDR1 is SGHRS and CDR2 YFSETQ. The CDR3 DNA follows: TGCGCCAGCAGCTTGACAGTTACGAATGCCTACACTGAAGCTTTCTTT. Translated: CASSLTVTNAYTEAFF.

This sequence joins TRBV29-1 and TRBJ2-3; either TRBD1 or TRBD2 may supply D (5 bases each). Germline V gives CDR1 SQVTM, CDR2 ANQGSEA. V was trimmed by 4 bases and J by 6 bases, leaving 14 bases between them. CDR3 size: 13 residues. The chain's CDR3 is CSVGGTPRDTQYF. The DNA of the CDR3 is TGCAGCGTTGGTGGGACCCCGAGGGATACGCAGTATTTT.

The chain has TRBV7-9 and TRBJ1-5, with unresolved D. The V end was cut by 1 base, the J end by 0 bases, with 7 bases between. This CDR3 contains 15 residues. The V gene's germline CDR1 is SEHNR and CDR2 FQNEAQ (reference sequence). The CDR3 nucleotides are TGTGCCAGCAGCTTAGGGCAGAGTAGCAATCAGCCCCAGCATTTT. Its protein product is CASSLGQSSNQPQHF.

This chain links TRBV20-1 with TRBJ1-5, with D unresolved. The CDR3 runs 15 residues. Germline CDR1 and CDR2: DFQATT and SNEGSKA (reference sequence). V shed 3 bases and J shed 4 bases, with 16 bases lying between them. This chain's CDR3 is CSASLAGPVNQPQHF. The DNA for the CDR3 is TGCAGTGCTAGTTTGGCTGGCCCGGTTAATCAGCCCCAGCATTTT.

The chain combines TRBV12-5 with TRBJ2-3; tentative D call: TRBD2 (5 bases). Germline CDR1 LGHNT, CDR2 FRNRAP. Trimming pared 6 bases from V and 3 bases from J, leaving 13 bases between. This CDR3 is 14 amino acids long. CDR3 in DNA: TGTGCTAGTGGCCAAACTAGTGCTACAGATACGCAGTATTTT. Translated, it gives CASGQTSATDTQYF.